The 21 T cell receptor beta chains below all came from one sample that was sequenced in a study of preoperative IRX-2 immunotherapy in early breast cancer. Libraries were prepared by immunoSEQ multiplex PCR; TCRdb keeps only in-frame clonotypes and omits some of them. The table includes 20,000 to 30,000 clones, 85% to 90% detected once. Treatment described: preoperative locoregional IRX-2 cytokine immunotherapy. Sequencing used tumor tissue, obtained after IRX-2 immunotherapy. The receptors here all came from a human donor with breast cancer.

The chain combines TRBV30 with TRBJ2-7; 9 nucleotides agree with TRBD1. With 2 bases clipped from V and 0 bases from J, the junction kept 5 bases outside the gene matches. This CDR3 has 15 amino acids. Germline lookup yields CDR1 GTSNPN and CDR2 SVGIG (reference sequence). The CDR3 spells CAWSRSGQGSYEQYF. The CDR3 DNA follows: TGTGCCTGGAGTCGTTCGGGACAGGGCTCCTACGAGCAGTACTTC.

V gene TRBV27 combines with J gene TRBJ1-2; 10 bases are a match to TRBD1. The CDR3 loop spans 15 amino acids. Germline CDR1 and CDR2: MNHEY and SMNVEV (reference sequence). Trimming took 8 bases from V and 5 from J; bases not matched to a gene: 11. CDR3 residues: CASGDTDRGDYGYTF. The CDR3 DNA reads TGTGCCAGCGGAGACACGGACAGGGGGGATTATGGCTACACCTTC.

The V gene is TRBV10-1, the J gene TRBJ2-3; D may match TRBD1 or TRBD2 (5 bases each). The CDR3 totals 13 residues. Trimming took 0 bases from V and 9 from J, leaving 10 bases between them. CDR1 WNHNN and CDR2 SYGVQD come from the germline V gene (reference sequence). The CDR3 nucleotides read TGCGCCAGCAGTGAGTCGGGGCGGAGGACGCAGTATTTT. This codes for CASSESGRRTQYF.

This chain uses TRBV14 with TRBJ2-5; 7 positions match TRBD1. This CDR3 region has 15 residues. Losses at the gene ends were 4 bases for V and 4 bases for J; bases not matched to a gene: 9. Germline CDR1 and CDR2: SGHDN and FVKESK. CDR3 coding DNA: TGTGCCAGCAGCCCACAGGGGTTTGGAGGAGAGACCCAGTACTTC. Translating it yields CASSPQGFGGETQYF.

The rearrangement uses TRBV7-6 and TRBJ1-4; TRBD1 matches 7 bases. CDR1 and CDR2 from the germline V gene are SGHVS and FNYEAQ. With 2 bases clipped from V and 10 bases from J, the junction kept 1 base outside the gene matches. The CDR3 extends over 12 amino acids. The CDR3 nucleotides are TGTGCCAGCAGCTTACAGGGGGTAAAACTGTTTTTT. Protein product: CASSLQGVKLFF.

The chain joins TRBV19 to TRBJ2-2; 9 bases map to TRBD2. This CDR3 region has 15 residues. V lost 2 bases, J lost 2 bases, and 0 bases stayed unmatched. Germline V gene data show CDR1 as LNHDA and CDR2 as SQIVND (reference sequence). The CDR3 loop is CASSILAGNTGELFF. The CDR3 DNA sequence: TGTGCCAGTAGTATACTAGCGGGAAACACCGGGGAGCTGTTTTTT. The whole variable domain, remainder taken from reference TRBV19 and TRBJ2-2, is DGGITQSPKYLFRKEGQNVTLSCEQNLNHDAMYWYRQDPGQGLRLIYYSQIVNDFQKGDIAEGYSVSREKKESFPLTVTSAQKNPTAFYLCASSILAGNTGELFFGEGSRLTVL.

CDR3 in DNA: TGTGCCAGCAGCTCCACAGATACGCAGTATTTT. Residues: CASSSTDTQYF. This rearrangement joins TRBV6-6 to TRBJ2-3; D is ambiguous. This CDR3 has 11 amino acids. Germline CDR1 reads MNHNY; CDR2 reads SVGAGI (reference sequence). Trimming took off 6 bases at V and 2 bases at J, with 3 bases between the two ends.

The V call is TRBV25-1, the J call TRBJ2-1, with 8 bases lining up with TRBD2. This CDR3 has 15 amino acids. CDR1 and CDR2 (germline): MGHDK, SYGVNS. V gave up 3 bases and J gave up 4 bases; unmatched junction bases: 5. CDR3 DNA sequence: TGTGCCAGCAGTGATCGGGGGGGGCTGTACAATGAGCAGTTCTTC. Its protein is CASSDRGGLYNEQFF.

The genes are TRBV28 and TRBJ2-7; D ambiguous. CDR3 length: 13 residues. V was shortened by 2 bases and J by 3 bases, with 8 bases between the two germline ends. Germline CDR1 is MDHEN and CDR2 is SYDVKM. The CDR3 protein is CASSLVSSYEQYF. The DNA for the CDR3 is TGTGCCAGCAGTTTAGTTTCCAGCTACGAGCAGTACTTC.

The chain employs TRBV7-2 and TRBJ2-5, with 14 bases aligning to TRBD2. The CDR3 extends over 13 amino acids. Looked up from germline, CDR1 is SGHTA and CDR2 is FQGNSA. V lost 5 bases to trimming and J lost 13 bases; unmatched junction nucleotides: 6. The CDR3 here is CASSPGLAGAPYF. The CDR3 DNA is TGTGCCAGCAGCCCGGGACTAGCGGGGGCCCCGTACTTC.

This clone was seen more than once but under ten times. This chain connects TRBV10-1 to TRBJ1-2; no definite D call. Looked up from germline, CDR1 is WNHNN and CDR2 is SYGVQD (reference sequence). Trimming cost V 2 bases and J 3 bases, with 7 bases left between them. CDR3 length equals 13 residues. CDR3 loop: CASSENEDYGYTF. The CDR3 DNA reads as TGCGCCAGCAGTGAGAATGAGGACTATGGCTACACCTTC.

The chain uses TRBV11-3 and TRBJ1-5; no definite D call. The CDR3 extends over 13 amino acids. Germline CDR1 and CDR2: SGHNT and YENEEA. Trimming shortened V by 1 base and J by 3 bases, and 4 bases separated the two germline ends. As DNA, the CDR3 is TGTGCCAGCAGCTTAGCCGTCAATCAGCCCCAGCATTTT. It encodes CASSLAVNQPQHF. Full variable domain (missing parts from reference TRBV11-3 and TRBJ1-5): EAGVVQSPRYKIIEKKQPVAFWCNPISGHNTLYWYLQNLGQGPELLIRYENEEAVDDSQLPKDRFSAERLKGVDSTLKIQPAELGDSAVYLCASSLAVNQPQHFGDGTRLSIL.

The chain carries TRBV7-6 and TRBJ2-7; D perhaps matches TRBD2 (5 bases). Trimming cost V 3 bases and J 0 bases, with 9 bases left between them. Per germline, CDR1 SGHVS and CDR2 FNYEAQ. This CDR3 spans 14 amino acids. The CDR3 loop reads CASSLEAGSYEQYF. The CDR3, as DNA: TGTGCCAGCAGCTTGGAGGCGGGCTCCTACGAGCAGTACTTC.

This chain joins TRBV27 and TRBJ2-5; 15 positions match TRBD2. The CDR3 has 17 residues. From germline, CDR1 is MNHEY and CDR2 SMNVEV (reference sequence). V dropped 5 bases and J dropped 5; count of bases not matched to a gene: 9. CDR3 in DNA: TGTGCCAGCAGTCCTTATTCCGGGACTAGCGGGAGGGAGACCCAGTACTTC. This gives the protein CASSPYSGTSGRETQYF.

This chain joins TRBV4-3 and TRBJ1-1; tentatively, D is TRBD1 (5 bases). In germline, CDR1 is LGHNA, CDR2 YSLEER. Trimming left V 0 bases short and J 4 bases short, with 9 bases between. This CDR3 comprises 14 residues. For the CDR3, the DNA is TGCGCCAGCAGCCAAGATGCAGGGCTCACTGAAGCTTTCTTT. This translates into CASSQDAGLTEAFF.

The chain couples TRBV5-6 to TRBJ2-7; 8 nucleotides line up with TRBD2. V trimming: 4 bases; J trimming: 2 bases; junction bases outside the gene matches: 5. This CDR3 is built from 14 residues. CDR1 and CDR2 (germline): SGHDT, YYEEEE. CDR3 sequence: CASSLAGGPYEQYF. The CDR3 region has the DNA TGTGCCAGCAGCCTCGCGGGGGGACCCTACGAGCAGTACTTC.

V and J are TRBV19 and TRBJ2-1; 7 bases match TRBD1. This CDR3 spans 13 amino acids. V shed 3 bases and J 7 bases; nucleotides not matched to a gene: 3. CDR1 is LNHDA and CDR2 is SQIVND in the germline V gene (reference sequence). CDR3 residues: CASSITGANEQFF. CDR3 nucleotide sequence: TGTGCCAGTAGTATTACAGGGGCTAATGAGCAGTTCTTC.

In this sample, this clone turned up once. This chain links TRBV14 with TRBJ2-1; TRBD1 is a possible D gene (5 bases). From germline, CDR1 is SGHDN and CDR2 FVKESK. Trimming removed 0 bases at V and 9 bases at J, with 12 bases between. The CDR3 contains 14 residues. The CDR3 DNA follows: TGTGCCAGCAGCCAAGAGGCGACAGTGGGTGAGCAGTTCTTC. Protein: CASSQEATVGEQFF. Supplemented by reference TRBV14 and TRBJ2-1, the full variable domain reads EAGVTQFPSHSVIEKGQTVTLRCDPISGHDNLYWYRRVMGKEIKFLLHFVKESKQDESGMPNNRFLAERTGGTYSTLKVQPAELEDSGVYFCASSQEATVGEQFFGPGTRLTVL.

The chain is built from TRBV19 and TRBJ2-7, with D possibly called TRBD1 or TRBD2 (5 bases each). In germline, CDR1 is LNHDA, CDR2 SQIVND (reference sequence). The V end was cut by 5 bases, the J end by 3 bases, with 17 bases between. The CDR3 is 15 residues long. DNA for the CDR3: TGTGCCAGTAGTCCTGGGACCGTTATTTACTACGAGCAGTACTTC. This translates into CASSPGTVIYYEQYF.

The gene calls are TRBV6-6 and TRBJ1-1; 9 bases are shared with TRBD1. J was trimmed by 4 bases and V by 6 bases; bases with no gene match: 9. This CDR3 comprises 15 residues. CDR1 MNHNY and CDR2 SVGAGI come from the germline V gene (reference sequence). This CDR3 reads CASSLDRGAGTEAFF. DNA for the CDR3: TGTGCCAGCAGCTTAGACAGGGGGGCGGGCACTGAAGCTTTCTTT.

The rearrangement joins TRBV19 to TRBJ2-5; maybe TRBD1 (5 bases). From germline, CDR1 is LNHDA and CDR2 SQIVND (reference sequence). V lost 2 bases, J lost 4 bases, and 5 bases lay in between. The CDR3 covers 12 residues. DNA of the CDR3: TGTGCCAGTAGTATACAGGGAGAGACCCAGTACTTC. It encodes CASSIQGETQYF.